This paragraph reports one T cell receptor beta chain. Using immunoSEQ multiplex PCR, the repertoire was profiled, and TCRdb retains in-frame clones only, with some absent. The data hold about 250,000 clones, with approximately 80% observed a single time. This sample stems from a study of control samples from healthy donors and cancer patients. The length of the CDR3 is 16 residues. Germline V lookup: CDR1 ENHRY, CDR2 SYGVKD. Trimming took off 4 bases at V and 0 bases at J, with 13 bases between the two ends. The chain links TRBV10-3 to TRBJ2-1, with D possibly being TRBD2 (5 bases). The source material was PBMCs. This TCR came from a woman aged 55-75 years with lung cancer. In nucleotides, the CDR3 is TGTGCCATCAGTGGTGACTTTGGAGGCTCCTACAATGAGCAGTTCTTC. Translated: CAISGDFGGSYNEQFF.